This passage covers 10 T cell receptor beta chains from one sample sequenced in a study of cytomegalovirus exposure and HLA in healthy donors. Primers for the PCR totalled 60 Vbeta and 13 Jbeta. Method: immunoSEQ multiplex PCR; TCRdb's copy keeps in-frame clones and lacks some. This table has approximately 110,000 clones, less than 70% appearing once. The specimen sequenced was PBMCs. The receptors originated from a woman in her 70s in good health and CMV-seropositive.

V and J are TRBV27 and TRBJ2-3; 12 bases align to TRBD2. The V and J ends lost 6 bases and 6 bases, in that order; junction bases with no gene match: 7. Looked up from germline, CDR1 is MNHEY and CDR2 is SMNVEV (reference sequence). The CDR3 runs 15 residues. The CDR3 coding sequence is TGTGCCAGCAGGCTACTAGCGGGGGGTTTGGATACGCAGTATTTT. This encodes CASRLLAGGLDTQYF.

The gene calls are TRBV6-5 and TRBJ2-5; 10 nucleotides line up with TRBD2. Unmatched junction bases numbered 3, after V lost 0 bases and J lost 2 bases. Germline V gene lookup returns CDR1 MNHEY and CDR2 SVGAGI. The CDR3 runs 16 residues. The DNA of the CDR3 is TGTGCCAGCAGTTACTCGTCTAGCGGGGGACAAGAGACCCAGTACTTC. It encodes CASSYSSSGGQETQYF.

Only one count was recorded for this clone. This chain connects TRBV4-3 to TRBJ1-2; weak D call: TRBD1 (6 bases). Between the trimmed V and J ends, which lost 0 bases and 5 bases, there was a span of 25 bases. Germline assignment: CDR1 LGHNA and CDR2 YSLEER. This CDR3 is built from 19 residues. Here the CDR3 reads CASSQDRQVVGKGTYGYTF. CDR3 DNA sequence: TGCGCCAGCAGCCAAGATCGACAGGTAGTGGGAAAGGGAACATATGGCTACACCTTC.

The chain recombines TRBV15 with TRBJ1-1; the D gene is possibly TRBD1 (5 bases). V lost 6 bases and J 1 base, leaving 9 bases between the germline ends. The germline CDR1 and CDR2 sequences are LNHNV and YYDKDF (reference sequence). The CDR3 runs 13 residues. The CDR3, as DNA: TGTGCCACCAGGCGGGGGAGGAACACTGAAGCTTTCTTT. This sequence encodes CATRRGRNTEAFF.

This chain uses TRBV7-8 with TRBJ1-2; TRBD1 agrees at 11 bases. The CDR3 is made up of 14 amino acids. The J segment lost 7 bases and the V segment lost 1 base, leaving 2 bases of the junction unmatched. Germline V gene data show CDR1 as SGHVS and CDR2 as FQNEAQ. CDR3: CASSLGGTGGGYTF. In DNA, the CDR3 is TGTGCCAGCAGCTTAGGGGGGACAGGGGGTGGCTACACCTTC.

The CDR3 sequence is CAISERERTGELFF. CDR3 DNA sequence: TGTGCCATCAGTGAAAGGGAGCGCACCGGGGAGCTGTTTTTT. V usage is TRBV10-3 and J usage is TRBJ2-2, with a tentative D call TRBD2 (5 bases). The CDR3 covers 14 residues. The ends were cut back, 3 bases at V and 4 bases at J, with 9 bases in the middle. CDR1 is ENHRY and CDR2 is SYGVKD in the germline V gene.

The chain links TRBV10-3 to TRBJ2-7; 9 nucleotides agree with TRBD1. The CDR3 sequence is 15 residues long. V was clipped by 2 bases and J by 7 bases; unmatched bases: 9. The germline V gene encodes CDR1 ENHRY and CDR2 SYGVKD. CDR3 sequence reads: CAISEIGTGLGEQYF. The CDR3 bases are TGTGCCATCAGTGAGATCGGGACAGGGCTGGGGGAGCAGTACTTC.

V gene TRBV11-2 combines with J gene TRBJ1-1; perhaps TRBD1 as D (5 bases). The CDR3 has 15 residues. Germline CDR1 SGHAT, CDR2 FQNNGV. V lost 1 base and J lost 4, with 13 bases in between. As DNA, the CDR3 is TGTGCCAGCAGCTTAGGGCAGGGTGGAAGCACTGAAGCTTTCTTT. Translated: CASSLGQGGSTEAFF.

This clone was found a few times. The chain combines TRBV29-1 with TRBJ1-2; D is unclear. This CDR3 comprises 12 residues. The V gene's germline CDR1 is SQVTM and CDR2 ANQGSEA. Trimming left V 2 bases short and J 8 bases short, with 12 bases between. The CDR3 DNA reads TGCAGCGTTGAAAAAGTGGGCAGGGGCTACACCTTC. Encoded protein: CSVEKVGRGYTF.

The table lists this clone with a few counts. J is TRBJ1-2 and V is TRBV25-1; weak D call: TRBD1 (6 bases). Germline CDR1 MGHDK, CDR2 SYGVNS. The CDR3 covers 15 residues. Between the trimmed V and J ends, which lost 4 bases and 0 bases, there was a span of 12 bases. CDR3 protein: CASSAPGVTNYGYTF. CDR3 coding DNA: TGTGCCAGCAGTGCACCAGGGGTGACTAACTATGGCTACACCTTC.